This TCR beta chain was captured in a study of regulatory T cells in long-lasting Graves disease. Study conclusions and caveats: Persistent disease showed a preference for TRBV28, TRBJ1-2 and TRBJ2-5.

Building of the TCR beta libraries involved iRepertoire HTBI primers and Arm-PCR of CDR3 regions. TCRdb independently ran MiXCR on the multiplex PCR reads; one entry per CDR3 protein. Among 600,000 to 650,000 distinct CDR3 sequences, less than 20% were seen once, and the ten largest hold 15% to 20%. This clonotype was observed at least ten times. As yet, its antigen is unknown. Time point noted: newly diagnosed GD, antithyroid drugs for less than 3 months. RNA extracted from PBMCs served as the sequencing template. CDR1 is SGHRS, CDR2 YFSETQ, per germline. The V and J ends lost 3 bases and 5 bases respectively, with 11 bases between them. The CDR3 has 13 amino acids. The same data also went into a second study, on T cells in Graves' hyperthyroidism and ophthalmopathy. That source reports: Graves' hyperthyroidism showing no ophthalmopathy progression within 18 months was considered stable. The hyperthyroidism was newly diagnosed and had lasted under 2 months; the patients were aged 18 to 65.

V and J are TRBV5-1 and TRBJ1-1; possible D gene TRBD1, 5 bases. This sample comprised peripheral blood mononuclear cells (PBMCs), obtained at new diagnosis, from a patient treated with antithyroid drugs. This TCR was sampled from a woman between 25 and 40 years old with Graves disease. CDR3 region: CASSSGSRTEAFF. In nucleotides, the CDR3 is TGCGCCAGCAGCTCAGGGAGTCGTACTGAAGCTTTCTTT.